There are a few counts of the clone carrying this T cell receptor beta chain. TCRdb's copy holds only in-frame clones and misses some; the assay was immunoSEQ multiplex PCR. This table has over 450,000 clones, less than 90% appearing once. The sample belongs to a study of blood T cell repertoires in COVID-19. V lost 6 bases, J lost 1 base, and 18 bases lay in between. The V gene's germline CDR1 is SGHTA and CDR2 FQGNSA. CDR3 length: 16 amino acids. The chain is built from TRBV7-2 and TRBJ1-1, with no clear D. The TCR was taken from a woman between 50 and 59 years old with COVID-19, enrolled during active disease. Sequenced input: peripheral blood. The chain's CDR3 is CASSSGRGVGNTEAFF. The CDR3 bases are TGTGCCAGCAGTTCAGGCCGCGGGGTGGGGAACACTGAAGCTTTCTTT.